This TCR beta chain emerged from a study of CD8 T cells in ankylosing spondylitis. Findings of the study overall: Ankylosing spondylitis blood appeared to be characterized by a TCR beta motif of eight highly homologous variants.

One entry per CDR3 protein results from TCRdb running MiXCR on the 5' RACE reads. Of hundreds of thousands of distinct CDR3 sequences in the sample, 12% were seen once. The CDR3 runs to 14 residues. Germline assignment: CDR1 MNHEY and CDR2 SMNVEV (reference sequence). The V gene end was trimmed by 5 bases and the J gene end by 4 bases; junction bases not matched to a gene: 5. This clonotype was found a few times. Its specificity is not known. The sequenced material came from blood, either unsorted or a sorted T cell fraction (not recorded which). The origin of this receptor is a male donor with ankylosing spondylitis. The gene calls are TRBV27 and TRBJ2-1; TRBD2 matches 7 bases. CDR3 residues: CASSRSGPYNEQFF. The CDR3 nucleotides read TGTGCCAGCAGTCGTAGCGGGCCTTACAATGAGCAGTTCTTC.